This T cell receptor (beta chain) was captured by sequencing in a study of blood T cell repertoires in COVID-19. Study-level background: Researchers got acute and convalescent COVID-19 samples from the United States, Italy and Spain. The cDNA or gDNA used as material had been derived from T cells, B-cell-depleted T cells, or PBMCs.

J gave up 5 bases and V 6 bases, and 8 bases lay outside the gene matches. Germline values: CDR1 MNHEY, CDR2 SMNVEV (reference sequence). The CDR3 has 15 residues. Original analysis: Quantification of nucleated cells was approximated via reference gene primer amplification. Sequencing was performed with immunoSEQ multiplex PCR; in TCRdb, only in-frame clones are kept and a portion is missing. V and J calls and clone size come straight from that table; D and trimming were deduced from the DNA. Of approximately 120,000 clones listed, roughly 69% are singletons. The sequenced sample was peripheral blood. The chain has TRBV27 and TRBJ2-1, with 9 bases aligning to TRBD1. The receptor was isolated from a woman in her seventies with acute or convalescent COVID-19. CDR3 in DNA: TGTGCCAGCAGCAAAATCGGGACAGGGAACAATGAGCAGTTCTTC. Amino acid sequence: CASSKIGTGNNEQFF.